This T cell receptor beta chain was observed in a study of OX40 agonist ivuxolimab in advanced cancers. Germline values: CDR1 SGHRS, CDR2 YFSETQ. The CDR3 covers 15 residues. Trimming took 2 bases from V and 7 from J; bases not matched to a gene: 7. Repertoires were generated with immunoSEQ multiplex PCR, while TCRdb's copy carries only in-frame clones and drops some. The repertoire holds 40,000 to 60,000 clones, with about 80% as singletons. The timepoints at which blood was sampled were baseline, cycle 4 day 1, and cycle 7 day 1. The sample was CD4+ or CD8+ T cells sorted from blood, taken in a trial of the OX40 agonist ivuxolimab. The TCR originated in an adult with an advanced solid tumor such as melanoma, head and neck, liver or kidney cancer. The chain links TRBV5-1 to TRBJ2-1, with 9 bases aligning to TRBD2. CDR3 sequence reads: CASSFPGTSKNEQFF. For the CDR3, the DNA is TGCGCCAGCAGCTTCCCCGGGACTAGCAAAAATGAGCAGTTCTTC. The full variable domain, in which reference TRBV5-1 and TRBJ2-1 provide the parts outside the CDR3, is KAGVTQTPRYLIKTRGQQVTLSCSPISGHRSVSWYQQTPGQGLQFLFEYFSETQRNKGNFPGRFSGRQFSNSRSEMNVSTLELGDSALYLCASSFPGTSKNEQFFGPGTRLTVL.